The 27 T cell receptor beta chains given below trace back to one sample, sequenced in a study of OX40 agonist ivuxolimab in advanced cancers. Sequencing was performed with immunoSEQ multiplex PCR; in TCRdb, only in-frame clones are kept and a portion is missing. The repertoire holds more than 50,000 clones, with roughly 84% as singletons. The sequences come from CD4+ or CD8+ T cells sorted from blood, collected in a trial of the OX40 agonist ivuxolimab. The receptors derive from an adult with an advanced solid tumor such as melanoma, head and neck, liver or kidney cancer.

The chain carries TRBV30 and TRBJ2-1; tentatively, D is TRBD2 (6 bases). The CDR3 sequence is 18 residues long. The germline V gene has CDR1 GTSNPN and CDR2 SVGIG (reference sequence). The germline V and J ends were trimmed by 4 bases and 7 bases, with 29 bases remaining between them. The CDR3, as DNA: TGTGCCTGGAATCGCGGACGGGAGAGGCACAATTCTTCTAATGAGCAGTTCTTC. Its protein is CAWNRGRERHNSSNEQFF.

This CDR3 reads CAGGSGETYEQYF. Written as DNA, the CDR3 is TGTGCCGGAGGGTCAGGGGAAACCTACGAGCAGTACTTC. This chain connects TRBV6-1 to TRBJ2-7, with D possibly called TRBD1 or TRBD2 (6 bases each). V dropped 11 bases and J dropped 2 bases, with 16 bases sitting between them. This CDR3 is built from 13 residues. Germline values: CDR1 MNHNS, CDR2 SASEGT.

The CDR3 DNA is TGCGCCAGTCAGTCTTCTGGACAGGGTAAAGAGACCCAGTACTTC. Translation: CASQSSGQGKETQYF. The rearrangement links TRBV4-1 to TRBJ2-5, with 8 bases fitting TRBD1. After removal of 9 bases from V and 3 bases from J, the junction contained 12 bases not matched to a gene. This CDR3 region has 15 residues. Germline V gene sequence: CDR1 MGHRA, CDR2 YSYEKL.

The chain joins TRBV6-5 to TRBJ1-2; D is ambiguous. CDR1 and CDR2 (germline): MNHEY, SVGAGI. V gave up 6 bases and J gave up 5 bases, with 19 bases separating them. This CDR3 spans 15 amino acids. The CDR3 DNA reads as TGTGCCAGCAGATTCCGGGCCGGGGATCCGTATGGCTACACCTTC. It is translated as CASRFRAGDPYGYTF.

The chain carries TRBV7-2 and TRBJ1-2; unclear D gene. CDR1 is SGHTA and CDR2 is FQGNSA in the germline V gene. V shed 2 bases and J shed 4 bases, with 11 bases lying between them. This CDR3 contains 14 residues. The CDR3 sequence: CASSLSHSPYGYTF. For the CDR3, the DNA is TGTGCCAGCAGCTTATCGCACAGCCCCTATGGCTACACCTTC.

The chain joins TRBV23-1 to TRBJ1-2; D is undetermined. TRBV23-1 counts as an open reading frame of uncertain function. Trimming pared 0 bases from V and 8 bases from J, leaving 19 bases between. This CDR3 has 16 amino acids. CDR3 region: CASSQSASTEAYGYTF. The CDR3 DNA follows: TGCGCCAGCAGTCAATCAGCCAGCACTGAGGCCTACGGCTACACCTTC.

The chain uses TRBV2 and TRBJ1-2, with a weak D call TRBD1 (6 bases). V was shortened by 5 bases and J by 8 bases, with 12 bases between the two germline ends. Per the germline V gene, CDR1 is SNHLY and CDR2 is FYNNEI. The CDR3 has 12 residues. The CDR3 nucleotides read TGTGCCAGCAGTTTACAGGGTCGGGGCTACACCTTC. Encoded protein: CASSLQGRGYTF.

This rearrangement joins TRBV6-5 to TRBJ1-2; 7 bases are a match to TRBD1. The V gene end was trimmed by 0 bases and the J gene end by 7 bases; junction bases not matched to a gene: 2. This CDR3 is 13 amino acids long. CDR1 and CDR2 from the germline V gene are MNHEY and SVGAGI. The CDR3 bases are TGTGCCAGCAGTTACTCCGGACAGGCTGGCTACACCTTC. Translation gives CASSYSGQAGYTF.

The genes are TRBV5-1 and TRBJ1-4; 11 nucleotides line up with TRBD1. CDR3 length: 18 residues. CDR1 and CDR2 (germline): SGHRS, YFSETQ. Trimming at V came to 4 bases and at J to 8 bases, leaving 16 bases not matched to a gene. CDR3 region: CASSQLDRGQVGREKLFF. CDR3 in DNA: TGCGCCAGCAGCCAACTGGACAGGGGGCAAGTAGGCCGAGAAAAACTGTTTTTT.

This clone was picked up one time. J is TRBJ2-7 and V is TRBV15, with 8 bases matching TRBD1. The germline CDR1 and CDR2 sequences are LNHNV and YYDKDF (reference sequence). V lost 5 bases, J lost 3 bases, and 6 bases stayed unmatched. The CDR3 spans 14 residues. This CDR3 is CATSQGQGGYEQYF. The CDR3 DNA reads TGTGCCACCAGCCAAGGACAGGGTGGCTACGAGCAGTACTTC.

The chain recombines TRBV5-6 with TRBJ2-1; D call uncertain. In germline, CDR1 is SGHDT, CDR2 YYEEEE. The germline V and J ends were trimmed by 4 bases and 10 bases, with 12 bases remaining between them. The CDR3 runs 12 residues. In DNA form, the CDR3 reads TGTGCCAGCAGCCTTCTTAAAAGGGAGCAGTTCTTC. Encoded protein: CASSLLKREQFF.

The chain is built from TRBV7-2 and TRBJ1-1; 9 bases match TRBD1. The CDR3 is 13 residues long. Unmatched junction bases numbered 3, after V lost 4 bases and J lost 6 bases. Germline assignment: CDR1 SGHTA and CDR2 FQGNSA. The CDR3 is CASSSRQGAEAFF. The CDR3, as DNA: TGTGCCAGCAGCTCTCGACAGGGGGCTGAAGCTTTCTTT.

The gene calls are TRBV6-5 and TRBJ1-2, with a tentative D call TRBD1 (5 bases). This CDR3 is 15 amino acids long. Germline CDR1 MNHEY, CDR2 SVGAGI. The V end lost 8 bases, the J end lost 5 bases, and 21 bases lay between the germline ends. CDR3: CASGPAGGLLYGYTF. As DNA, the CDR3 is TGTGCCAGCGGTCCCGCGGGGGGTTTACTTTATGGCTACACCTTC.

This chain joins TRBV7-2 and TRBJ1-3; D remains ambiguous. There are 17 residues in the CDR3. Germline loops: CDR1 SGHTA, CDR2 FQGNSA. The V and J ends lost 3 bases and 0 bases respectively, with 15 bases between them. The CDR3 spells CASSFQIAGSSGNTIYF. The CDR3 DNA sequence: TGTGCCAGCAGCTTCCAGATCGCGGGGAGCTCTGGAAACACCATATATTTT.

This chain uses TRBV5-1 with TRBJ2-5; 7 bases match TRBD2. CDR1 is SGHRS, CDR2 YFSETQ, per germline. Trimming cost V 1 base and J 5 bases; bases outside gene matches: 5. The CDR3 loop spans 14 amino acids. CDR3 region: CASSLSSGGETQYF. The CDR3 DNA is TGCGCCAGCAGCTTGTCTAGCGGAGGGGAGACCCAGTACTTC.

This chain connects TRBV2 to TRBJ1-4, with D possibly matching TRBD1 (5 bases). The CDR3 is made up of 15 amino acids. Trimming removed 4 bases at V and 5 bases at J, with 14 bases between. Germline V lookup: CDR1 SNHLY, CDR2 FYNNEI. In DNA, the CDR3 is TGTGCCAGCAGTGGAGGGGCCCAGGGAAATGAAAAACTGTTTTTT. Amino acids: CASSGGAQGNEKLFF.

This chain uses TRBV4-1 with TRBJ2-1; 11 positions agree with TRBD2. The germline gives CDR1 MGHRA, CDR2 YSYEKL. The CDR3 is 14 amino acids. J was trimmed by 6 bases and V by 4 bases; bases with no gene match: 2. The CDR3 DNA sequence: TGCGCCAGCAGCCCGGGACTAGCGGTCAATGAGCAGTTCTTC. This codes for CASSPGLAVNEQFF.

A word on this clone: An end of the junction does not agree with germline; a read error may underlie this. The chain has TRBV5-1 and TRBJ2-3; no firm D call. This CDR3 region has 15 residues. Germline V gene data show CDR1 as SGHRS and CDR2 as YFSETQ. The CDR3, as DNA: TGCGCCAACAGCTTGTTTTTGGGCCTGACAGATACGCAGTATTTT. It codes for CANSLFLGLTDTQYF.

This sequence joins TRBV7-2 and TRBJ1-1; D is ambiguous. The CDR3 runs 14 residues. V dropped 2 bases and J dropped 6 bases, with 13 bases sitting between them. In germline, CDR1 is SGHTA, CDR2 FQGNSA. This CDR3 reads CASSLKGHEAEAFF. In DNA form, the CDR3 reads TGTGCCAGCAGCTTAAAAGGCCACGAGGCTGAAGCTTTCTTT.

By proportion, this clone is medium-sized. The chain combines TRBV6-4 with TRBJ2-1, with TRBD2 identical over 14 bases. There are 15 residues in the CDR3. Germline V gene data show CDR1 as MRHNA and CDR2 as SNTAGT. J was trimmed by 8 bases and V by 6 bases; bases with no gene match: 6. CDR3 sequence reads: CASSQTSGGGHEQFF. The CDR3 region has the DNA TGTGCCAGCAGCCAGACTAGCGGGGGGGGCCATGAGCAGTTCTTC.

The CDR3 reads CASSSEGEAELFF. As DNA, the CDR3 is TGCGCCAGCAGCTCTGAGGGGGAAGCGGAGCTGTTTTTT. The rearrangement joins TRBV5-1 to TRBJ2-2; a weak D match, TRBD1 (6 bases). Germline V CDR1 and CDR2: SGHRS, YFSETQ. Trimming shortened V by 3 bases and J by 10 bases, and 13 bases separated the two germline ends. The CDR3 is 13 residues long.

The chain links TRBV10-3 to TRBJ2-2, with D possibly matching TRBD1 (6 bases). The CDR3 is 15 residues long. The V end was cut by 3 bases, the J end by 0 bases, with 8 bases between. Looked up from germline, CDR1 is ENHRY and CDR2 is SYGVKD. The CDR3 coding sequence is TGTGCCATCAGTGACGGGACAACGAACACCGGGGAGCTGTTTTTT. It codes for CAISDGTTNTGELFF.

The V and J genes are TRBV27 and TRBJ2-5, with unresolved D. The end of the DNA fits TRBJ2-7 better, so the J call may be wrong. The CDR3 loop spans 14 amino acids. Germline V gives CDR1 MNHEY, CDR2 SMNVEV (reference sequence). The CDR3 DNA is TGTGCCAGCAGTTTATGGGGTTCTCGGAGCGAGCAGTACTTC. This gives the protein CASSLWGSRSEQYF.

This clone was observed a handful of times. V gene TRBV28 combines with J gene TRBJ2-7, with 13 bases aligning to TRBD2. The ends lost 3 bases at V and 3 bases at J; junction bases unmatched: 8. The germline CDR1 and CDR2 sequences are MDHEN and SYDVKM. CDR3 length: 17 residues. CDR3 in amino acids: CASSFLGLAGTGYEQYF. The CDR3 nucleotides are TGTGCCAGCAGTTTTTTGGGACTAGCGGGGACAGGCTACGAGCAGTACTTC.

This chain uses TRBV27 with TRBJ1-3; 9 nucleotides match TRBD1. This CDR3 contains 16 residues. Germline trimming cut 1 base from V and 2 bases from J; bases unmatched to any gene: 3. Germline V gene sequence: CDR1 MNHEY, CDR2 SMNVEV (reference sequence). The CDR3 sequence is CASSLLGTGTGNTIYF. The CDR3, as DNA: TGTGCCAGCAGTTTATTGGGGACAGGGACTGGAAACACCATATATTTT.

A word on this clone: The junction differs from germline at one of its ends, possibly a read error. The V call is TRBV11-2, the J call TRBJ2-1, with 10 bases identical to TRBD2. The CDR3 runs 12 residues. The germline V gene has CDR1 SGHAT and CDR2 FQNNGV. The CDR3 spells CASSLDLAGVVF. The CDR3 DNA is TGTGCCAGCAGCTTAGATCTAGCGGGAGTAGTCTTC.

V usage is TRBV4-1 and J usage is TRBJ1-6; D uncertain. Trimming pared 2 bases from V and 4 bases from J, leaving 12 bases between. Per germline, CDR1 MGHRA and CDR2 YSYEKL. The CDR3 runs 16 residues. CDR3: CASSQSGQTYNSPLHF. The CDR3 coding sequence is TGCGCCAGCAGCCAAAGTGGGCAGACTTATAATTCACCCCTCCACTTT.